Detailed here is one TCR beta chain. Its antigen is not known. The CDR3 spans 12 residues. Germline lookup yields CDR1 MDHEN and CDR2 SYDVKM. V lost 6 bases to trimming and J lost 1 base, with 4 bases between them. The data originate from a study of Ad26.COV2.S vaccination and SARS-CoV-2 variants. In the study overall: Among those in the COV1001 Ad26.COV2.S trial arm was the donor. Dosing was one shot or two shots 56 days apart. Regarding the study as a whole: Total T cell responses were possibly underestimated by TCR breadth and depth analyses.

Treatment of the sample: 19 received Ad26.COV2.S at low or high dose, single or two shots; a few received placebo; per-sample allocation not given. All samples were drawn on day 63, counting from the first vaccine or placebo injection. Here immunoSEQ multiplex PCR was the method, and the copy in TCRdb shows in-frame clones only, minus some. The sample has roughly 350,000 clones, roughly 90% seen once. This sequence was found in a person between 18 and 60 years old who received the Ad26.COV2.S COVID-19 vaccine or a placebo. This sequence joins TRBV28 and TRBJ1-5; D uncertain. Sequencing used peripheral blood, obtained in a trial of Ad26.COV2.S vaccine versus placebo. The CDR3 here is CASRVSNQPQHF. The DNA of the CDR3 is TGTGCCAGCAGGGTCAGCAATCAGCCCCAGCATTTT.